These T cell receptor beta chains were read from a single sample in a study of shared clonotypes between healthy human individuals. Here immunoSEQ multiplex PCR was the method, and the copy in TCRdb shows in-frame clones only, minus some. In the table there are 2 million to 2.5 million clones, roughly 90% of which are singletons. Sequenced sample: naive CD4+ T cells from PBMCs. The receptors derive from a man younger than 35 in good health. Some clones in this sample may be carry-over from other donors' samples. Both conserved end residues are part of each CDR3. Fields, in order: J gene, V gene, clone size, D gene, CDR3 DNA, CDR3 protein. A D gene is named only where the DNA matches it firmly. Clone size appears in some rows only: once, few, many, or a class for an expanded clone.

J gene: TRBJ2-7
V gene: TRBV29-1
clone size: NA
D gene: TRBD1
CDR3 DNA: TGCAGCGTTCGGGACAGAGTCTACGAGCAGTACTTC
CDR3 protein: CSVRDRVYEQYF

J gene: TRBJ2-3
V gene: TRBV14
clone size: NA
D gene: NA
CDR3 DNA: TGTGCCAGCAGCCAAGACCCTCGGGATACGCAGTATTTT
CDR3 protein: CASSQDPRDTQYF

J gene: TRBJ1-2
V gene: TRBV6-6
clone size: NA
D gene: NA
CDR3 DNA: TGTGCCAGCAAACAGGGATTAGGGTATGGCTACACCTTC
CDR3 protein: CASKQGLGYGYTF

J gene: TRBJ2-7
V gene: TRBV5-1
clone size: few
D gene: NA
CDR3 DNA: TGCGCCAGCAGGAGTGAGGGGAACTCCTACGAGCAGTACTTC
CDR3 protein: CASRSEGNSYEQYF

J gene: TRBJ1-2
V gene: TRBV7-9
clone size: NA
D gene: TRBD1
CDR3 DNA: TGTGCCAGCAGGGGACAGGGGATATTGTATGGCTACACCTTC
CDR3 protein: CASRGQGILYGYTF

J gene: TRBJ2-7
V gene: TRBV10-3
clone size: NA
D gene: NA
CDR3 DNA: TGTGCCATCAGCGGCGGGGAACCCTACGAGCAGTACTTC
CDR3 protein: CAISGGEPYEQYF

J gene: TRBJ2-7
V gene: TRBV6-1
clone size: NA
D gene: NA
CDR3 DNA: TGTGCCAGCAGTGAAGCGATTGTGAGGGCCGGTGAGCAGTACTTC
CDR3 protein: CASSEAIVRAGEQYF

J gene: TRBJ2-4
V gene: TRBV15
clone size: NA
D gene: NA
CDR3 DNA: TGTGCCACCAGCAGAGACCTGGGCGGGGCTGAGTCCAAAAACATTCAGTACTTC
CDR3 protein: CATSRDLGGAESKNIQYF

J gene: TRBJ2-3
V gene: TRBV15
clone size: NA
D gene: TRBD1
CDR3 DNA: TGTGCCACCAGCAGAGAGGGGGCAGGGGGTGGTACGCAGTATTTT
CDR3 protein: CATSREGAGGGTQYF

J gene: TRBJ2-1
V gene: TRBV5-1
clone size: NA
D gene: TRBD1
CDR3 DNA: TGCGCCAGCCGGGACCAACAGGGGAAACAGTTCTTC
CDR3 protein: CASRDQQGKQFF

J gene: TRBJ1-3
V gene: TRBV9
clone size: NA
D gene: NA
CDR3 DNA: TGTGCCAGCAGCGTGCGGGACCACGGAAACACCATATATTTT
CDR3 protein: CASSVRDHGNTIYF

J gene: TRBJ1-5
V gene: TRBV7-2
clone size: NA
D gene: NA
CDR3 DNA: TGTGCCAGCAGCCCCGCTCGCGGCAATCAGCCCCAGCATTTT
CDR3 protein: CASSPARGNQPQHF

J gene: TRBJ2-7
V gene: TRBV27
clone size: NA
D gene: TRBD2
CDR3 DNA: TGTGCCAGCAGTTTGTACCTAGCGGGAGGTTTCTACGAGCAGTACTTC
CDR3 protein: CASSLYLAGGFYEQYF

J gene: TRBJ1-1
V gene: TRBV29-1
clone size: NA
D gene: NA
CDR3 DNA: TGCAGCGTTGAAGGGCCGTTGGTTGCTTTCTTT
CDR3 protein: CSVEGPLVAFF

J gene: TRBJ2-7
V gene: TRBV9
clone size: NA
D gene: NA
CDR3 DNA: TGTGCCAGCAGCGTAGAGGCCCAAAGCTCCTACGAGCAGTACTTC
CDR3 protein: CASSVEAQSSYEQYF

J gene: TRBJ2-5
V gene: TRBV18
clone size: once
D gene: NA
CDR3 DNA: TGTGCCAGCTCACCACCTGCGACCCGAGAGACCCAGTACTTC
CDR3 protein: CASSPPATRETQYF

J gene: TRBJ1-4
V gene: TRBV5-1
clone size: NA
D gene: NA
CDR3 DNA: TGCGCCAGCAGCTTGGAGGCAGGAAGATACGAAAAACTGTTTTTT
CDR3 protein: CASSLEAGRYEKLFF

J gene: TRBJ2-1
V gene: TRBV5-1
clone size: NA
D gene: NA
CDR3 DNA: TGCGCCAGCAGCTCGGGCGGGGCTGGTTACAATGAGCAGTTCTTC
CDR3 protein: CASSSGGAGYNEQFF

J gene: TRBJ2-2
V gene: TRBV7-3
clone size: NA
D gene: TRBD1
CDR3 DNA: TGTGCCAGCCTCCGGGACAGGGAGAGGACCGGGGAGCTGTTTTTT
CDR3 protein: CASLRDRERTGELFF

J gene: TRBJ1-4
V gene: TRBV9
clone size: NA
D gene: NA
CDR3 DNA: TGTGCCAGCAGCGGCTCCGTGGGTGAAAAACTGTTTTTT
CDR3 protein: CASSGSVGEKLFF

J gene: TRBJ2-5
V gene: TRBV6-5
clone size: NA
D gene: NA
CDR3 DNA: TGTGCCAGCAGTTACAATAGGAATCAAGAGACCCAGTACTTC
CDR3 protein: CASSYNRNQETQYF

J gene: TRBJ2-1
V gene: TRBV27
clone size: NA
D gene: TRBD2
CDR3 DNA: TGTGCCAGCAGCCCCGTCGGTGGCGGGAGGGTTCACAATGAGCAGTTCTTC
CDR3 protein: CASSPVGGGRVHNEQFF

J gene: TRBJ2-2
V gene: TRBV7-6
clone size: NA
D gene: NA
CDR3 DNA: TGTGCCAGCAGCAAAAGACGTCAGTCCACCGGGGAGCTGTTTTTT
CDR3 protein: CASSKRRQSTGELFF

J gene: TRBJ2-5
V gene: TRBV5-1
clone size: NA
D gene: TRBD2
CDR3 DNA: TGCGCCAGCAGCTTGGCACCCCTAACTAGCGGGAGGCGAGAGACCCAGTACTTC
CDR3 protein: CASSLAPLTSGRRETQYF

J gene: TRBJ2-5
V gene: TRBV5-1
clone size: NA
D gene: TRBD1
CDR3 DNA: TGCGCCAGCAGGGTGACGGGACAGGGATCAGAGACCCAGTACTTC
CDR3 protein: CASRVTGQGSETQYF

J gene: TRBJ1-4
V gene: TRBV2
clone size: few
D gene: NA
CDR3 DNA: TGTGCCAGCGCAAGGGGGAACTGGGAAAAACTGTTTTTT
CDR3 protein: CASARGNWEKLFF

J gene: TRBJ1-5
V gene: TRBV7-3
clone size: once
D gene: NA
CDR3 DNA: TGTGCCAGCAGCTTAGCTAGCAATCAGCCCCAGCATTTT
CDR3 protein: CASSLASNQPQHF

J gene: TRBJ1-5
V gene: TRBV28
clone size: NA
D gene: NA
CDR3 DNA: TGTGCCAGCAGTTCCCGTTGGGGCAATCAGCCCCAGCATTTT
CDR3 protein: CASSSRWGNQPQHF

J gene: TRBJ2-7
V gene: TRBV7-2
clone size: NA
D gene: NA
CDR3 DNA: TGTGCCAGCAGCTTAGGAGGGGGAAGACGGGTGAGGGAGCAGTACTTC
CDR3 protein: CASSLGGGRRVREQYF

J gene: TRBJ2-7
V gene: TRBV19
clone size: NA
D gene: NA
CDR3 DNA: TGTGCCAGTAGTCCTAGAAGCGGCGCGCACGAGCAGTACTTC
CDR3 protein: CASSPRSGAHEQYF

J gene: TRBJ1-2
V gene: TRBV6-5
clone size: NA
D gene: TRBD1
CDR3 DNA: TGTGCCAGCAGTTGGGACAGGGCTAGCTTGGGCTACACCTTC
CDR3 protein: CASSWDRASLGYTF

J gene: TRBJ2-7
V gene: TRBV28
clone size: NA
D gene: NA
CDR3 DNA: TGTGCCAGCAGTTTAGGTGACGGGTTGCCGTACTTC
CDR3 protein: CASSLGDGLPYF

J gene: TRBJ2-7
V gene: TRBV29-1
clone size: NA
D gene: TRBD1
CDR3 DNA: TGCAGCGTGGGGACAGTTAACTACGAGCAGTACTTC
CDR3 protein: CSVGTVNYEQYF

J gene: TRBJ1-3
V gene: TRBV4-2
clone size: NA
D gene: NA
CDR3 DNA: TGTGCCAGCAGCCAAGATCGGCCAGGACAAGGAAACACCATATATTTT
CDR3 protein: CASSQDRPGQGNTIYF

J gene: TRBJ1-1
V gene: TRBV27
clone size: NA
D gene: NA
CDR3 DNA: TGTGCCAGCAGCCCAATTCTATCGAACACTGAAGCTTTCTTT
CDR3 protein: CASSPILSNTEAFF

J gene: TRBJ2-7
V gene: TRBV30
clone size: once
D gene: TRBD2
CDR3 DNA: TGTGCCTGGAGTGTACGGCTAGCGGGAGGCTACGAGCAGTACTTC
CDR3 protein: CAWSVRLAGGYEQYF

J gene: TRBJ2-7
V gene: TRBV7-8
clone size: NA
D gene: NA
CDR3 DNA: TGTGCCAGCAGCAGGGCCTCCATGTTAAACTACGAGCAGTACTTC
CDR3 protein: CASSRASMLNYEQYF

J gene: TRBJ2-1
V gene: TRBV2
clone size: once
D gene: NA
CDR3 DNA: TGTGCCAGCAGTACGTCCAGGGCTGATGAGCAGTTCTTC
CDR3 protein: CASSTSRADEQFF

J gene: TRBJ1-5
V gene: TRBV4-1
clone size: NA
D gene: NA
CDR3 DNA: TGCGCCAGCAGCCAAGAAAACCGGCTCTCTCCCCAGCATTTT
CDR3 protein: CASSQENRLSPQHF

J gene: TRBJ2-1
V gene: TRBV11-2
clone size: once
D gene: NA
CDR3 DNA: TGTGCCAGCAGCAGACCGGGTCTCTCCCGTGACAATGAGCAGTTCTTC
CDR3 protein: CASSRPGLSRDNEQFF

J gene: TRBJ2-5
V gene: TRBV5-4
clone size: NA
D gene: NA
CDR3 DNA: TGTGCCAGCAGCTTCGCAGAGACCCAGTACTTC
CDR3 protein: CASSFAETQYF

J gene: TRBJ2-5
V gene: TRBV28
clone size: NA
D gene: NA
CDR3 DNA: TGTGCCAGCAGTATCACTCTCGACAGGACGAAGTACTTC
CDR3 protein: CASSITLDRTKYF

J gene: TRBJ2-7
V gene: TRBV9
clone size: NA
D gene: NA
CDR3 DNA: TGTGCCAGCAGCGTAGGTAATGCCAGGATAAGCGAGCAGTACTTC
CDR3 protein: CASSVGNARISEQYF

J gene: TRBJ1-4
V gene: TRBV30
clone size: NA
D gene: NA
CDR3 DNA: TGTGCCTGGAGTGTACAAAGGACAGCAACTAATGAAAAACTGTTTTTT
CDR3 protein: CAWSVQRTATNEKLFF

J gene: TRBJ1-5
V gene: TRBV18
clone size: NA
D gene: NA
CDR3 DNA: TGTGCCAGCTCACCGGTCGGACAGTTGAATCAGCCCCAGCATTTT
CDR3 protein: CASSPVGQLNQPQHF

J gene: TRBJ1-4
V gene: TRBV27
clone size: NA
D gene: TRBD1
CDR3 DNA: TGTGCCAGCAGGCTACAGGGGGCAGGGGAAAAACTGTTTTTT
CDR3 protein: CASRLQGAGEKLFF

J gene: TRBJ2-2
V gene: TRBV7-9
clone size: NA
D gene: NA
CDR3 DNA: TGTGCCAGCAGCTTGGAGCCCGGGGAGCTGTTTTTT
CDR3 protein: CASSLEPGELFF

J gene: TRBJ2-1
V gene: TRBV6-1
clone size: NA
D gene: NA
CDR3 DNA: TGTGCCAGCAGTGAAGCCAGGGGAGGGTTCCAGTTCTTC
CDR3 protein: CASSEARGGFQFF

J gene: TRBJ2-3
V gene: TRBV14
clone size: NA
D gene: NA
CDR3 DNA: TGTGCCTTCCCCTCCGCAGATACGCAGTATTTT
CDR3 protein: CAFPSADTQYF

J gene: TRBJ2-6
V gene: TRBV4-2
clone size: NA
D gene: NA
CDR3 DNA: TGTGCCAGCAGCACTCACAGCGCCTCTGGGGCCAACGTCCTGACTTTC
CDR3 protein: CASSTHSASGANVLTF

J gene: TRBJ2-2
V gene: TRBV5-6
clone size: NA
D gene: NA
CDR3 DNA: TGTGCCAGCAGCTTGGTGCCGAGAATGAACACCGGGGAGCTGTTTTTT
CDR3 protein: CASSLVPRMNTGELFF

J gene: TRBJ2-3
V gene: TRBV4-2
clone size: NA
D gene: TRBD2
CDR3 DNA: TGTGCCAGCAGCCAAGAGCGGGAGGGTGGGTTTGGCACAGATACGCAGTATTTT
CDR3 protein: CASSQEREGGFGTDTQYF

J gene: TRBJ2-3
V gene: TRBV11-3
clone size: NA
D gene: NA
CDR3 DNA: TGTGCCAGCAGCTTAGGCTGGACAAAGGGGCGTGCAGATACGCAGTATTTT
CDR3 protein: CASSLGWTKGRADTQYF

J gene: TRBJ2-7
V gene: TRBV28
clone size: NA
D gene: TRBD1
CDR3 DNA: TGTGCCGCGGTGGGGGACAGCTCCTACGAGCAGTACTTC
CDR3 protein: CAAVGDSSYEQYF

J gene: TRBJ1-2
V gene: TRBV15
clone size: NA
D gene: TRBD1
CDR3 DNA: TGTGCCACCAGCAGAGGTCGCGGACAGGGGGGGAAGGATGGCTACACCTTC
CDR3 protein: CATSRGRGQGGKDGYTF